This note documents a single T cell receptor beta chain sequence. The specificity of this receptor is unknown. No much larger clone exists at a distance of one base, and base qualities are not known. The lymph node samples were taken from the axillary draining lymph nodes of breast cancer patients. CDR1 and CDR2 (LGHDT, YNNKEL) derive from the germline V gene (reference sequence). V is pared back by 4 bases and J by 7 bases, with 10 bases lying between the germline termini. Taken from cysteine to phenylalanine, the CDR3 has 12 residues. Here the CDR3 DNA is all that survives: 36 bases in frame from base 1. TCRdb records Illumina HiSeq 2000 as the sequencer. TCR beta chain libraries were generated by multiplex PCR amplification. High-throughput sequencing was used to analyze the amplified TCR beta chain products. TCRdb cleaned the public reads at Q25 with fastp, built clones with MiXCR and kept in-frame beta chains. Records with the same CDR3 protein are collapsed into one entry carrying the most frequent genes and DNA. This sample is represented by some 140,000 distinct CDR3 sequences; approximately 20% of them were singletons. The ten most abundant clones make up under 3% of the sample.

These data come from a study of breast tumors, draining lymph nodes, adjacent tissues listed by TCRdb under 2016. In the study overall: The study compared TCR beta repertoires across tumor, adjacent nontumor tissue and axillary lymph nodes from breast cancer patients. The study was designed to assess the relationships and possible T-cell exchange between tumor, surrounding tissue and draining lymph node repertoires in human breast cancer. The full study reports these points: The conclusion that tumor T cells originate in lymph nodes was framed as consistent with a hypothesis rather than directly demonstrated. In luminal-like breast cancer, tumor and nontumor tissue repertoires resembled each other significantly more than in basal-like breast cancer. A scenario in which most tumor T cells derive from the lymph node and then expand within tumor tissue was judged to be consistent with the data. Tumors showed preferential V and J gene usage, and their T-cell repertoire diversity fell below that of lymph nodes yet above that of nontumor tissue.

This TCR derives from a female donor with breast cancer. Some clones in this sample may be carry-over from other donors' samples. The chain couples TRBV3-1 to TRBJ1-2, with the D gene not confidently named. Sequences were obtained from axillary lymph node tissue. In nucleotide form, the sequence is TGTGCCAGCAGCCGAACCCTGGGTGGCTACACCTTC. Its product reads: CASSRTLGGYTF.